Each of the 14 T cell receptor beta chains below was sequenced from the same sample in a study of T cell responses to AZD1222 COVID-19 vaccine. The method was immunoSEQ multiplex PCR; TCRdb's version includes in-frame clones alone and lacks a portion of them. Of around 95,000 clones in the sample, 80% to 95% were seen once. The sample was peripheral blood, taken on day 0 of AZD1222 vaccination. The receptor set was obtained from an adult in good health.

The chain is built from TRBV16 and TRBJ2-1, with 7 nucleotides matching TRBD1. The CDR3 length is 15 residues. V was pared by 5 bases and J by 0 bases, with 4 bases of the junction left unmatched. The germline gives CDR1 KGHSY, CDR2 FQNENV. CDR3 protein: CASSFGQVSYNEQFF. The CDR3 DNA reads as TGTGCCAGCAGCTTTGGACAGGTCTCCTACAATGAGCAGTTCTTC.

CDR3 nucleotides: TGTGCCGGGGGGACAGTGGGAATGCCCCAGCATTTT. It codes for CAGGTVGMPQHF. The V and J genes are TRBV19 and TRBJ1-5, with 7 nucleotides matching TRBD1. This CDR3 has 12 amino acids. With 11 bases clipped from V and 9 bases from J, the junction kept 10 bases outside the gene matches. The germline CDR1 and CDR2 sequences are LNHDA and SQIVND (reference sequence).

The gene calls are TRBV7-9 and TRBJ2-5, with 7 bases fitting TRBD2. The CDR3 extends over 16 amino acids. J gave up 3 bases and V 5 bases, and 12 bases lay outside the gene matches. Germline lookup yields CDR1 SEHNR and CDR2 FQNEAQ (reference sequence). The CDR3 protein is CASSQTIRDYEETQYF. The CDR3 nucleotides are TGTGCCAGCAGCCAAACGATCCGGGACTACGAAGAGACCCAGTACTTC. The full variable domain, completed using reference TRBV7-9 and TRBJ2-5, is DTGVSQNPRHKITKRGQNVTFRCDPISEHNRLYWYRQTLGQGPEFLTYFQNEAQLEKSRLLSDRFSAERPKGSFSTLEIQRTEQGDSAMYLCASSQTIRDYEETQYFGPGTRLLVL.

The table lists this clone with a count of one. The genes are TRBV30 and TRBJ1-6; D gene ambiguous. This CDR3 is 16 amino acids long. Trimming pared 2 bases from V and 7 bases from J, leaving 18 bases between. Germline V gene lookup returns CDR1 GTSNPN and CDR2 SVGIG (reference sequence). The CDR3 DNA reads as TGTGCCTGGAGTTTGTTTGGAAGGACCGAGAATTCACCCCTCCACTTT. Protein sequence: CAWSLFGRTENSPLHF.

The rearrangement links TRBV28 to TRBJ2-2; D is unclear. The CDR3 length is 15 residues. V was clipped by 5 bases and J by 4 bases, with 14 bases between them. Germline CDR1 is MDHEN and CDR2 is SYDVKM. The CDR3 reads CASSDPGRPTGELFF. Here the CDR3 DNA reads TGTGCCAGCAGTGACCCCGGACGGCCCACCGGGGAGCTGTTTTTT. Full variable domain (rest looked up from reference TRBV28 and TRBJ2-2): DVKVTQSSRYLVKRTGEKVFLECVQDMDHENMFWYRQDPGLGLRLIYFSYDVKMKEKGDIPEGYSVSREKKERFSLILESASTNQTSMYLCASSDPGRPTGELFFGEGSRLTVL.

The V call is TRBV7-7, the J call TRBJ2-1; the match to TRBD2 covers 7 bases. This CDR3 contains 14 residues. CDR1 and CDR2 from the germline V gene are SSHAT and FNYEAQ (reference sequence). The CDR3 DNA sequence: TGTGCTAGCGCAAGGGACTATAACCAGGAGGAGCAGTTCTTC. Its translation: CASARDYNQEEQFF.

V gene TRBV5-4 combines with J gene TRBJ2-3, with 7 nucleotides matching TRBD2. The CDR3 length is 16 residues. The germline V gene encodes CDR1 SGHNT and CDR2 YYREEE (reference sequence). V lost 4 bases to trimming and J lost 1 base; unmatched junction nucleotides: 9. The CDR3 DNA is TGTGCCAGCAGCACCAAGAAGCGGGACGGCACAGATACGCAGTATTTT. It is translated as CASSTKKRDGTDTQYF.

The CDR3 reads CAWSVGDRNSPLHF. The CDR3 coding sequence is TGTGCCTGGAGTGTTGGGGACAGAAATTCACCCCTCCACTTT. This rearrangement joins TRBV30 to TRBJ1-6, with TRBD1 matching over 7 bases. The ends lost 0 bases at V and 7 bases at J; junction bases unmatched: 3. CDR1 and CDR2 from the germline V gene are GTSNPN and SVGIG (reference sequence). The CDR3 runs 14 residues.

The rearrangement uses TRBV19 and TRBJ1-1; D may be TRBD1 (5 bases). Germline V gene data show CDR1 as LNHDA and CDR2 as SQIVND (reference sequence). V dropped 6 bases and J dropped 1 base, with 12 bases sitting between them. This CDR3 has 14 amino acids. This CDR3 is CASRFGQPNTEAFF. The DNA of the CDR3 is TGTGCCAGTAGATTCGGACAACCGAACACTGAAGCTTTCTTT.

The rearrangement uses TRBV14 and TRBJ1-3; D might be TRBD1 (5 bases). The CDR3 runs to 14 residues. V was shortened by 4 bases and J by 5 bases, with 12 bases between the two germline ends. Per the germline V gene, CDR1 is SGHDN and CDR2 is FVKESK. Here the CDR3 reads CASSLRTSRNTIYF. CDR3 sequence (DNA): TGTGCCAGCAGCCTCCGGACAAGTCGAAACACCATATATTTT.

This rearrangement joins TRBV3-1 (or the pseudogene TRBV3-2) to TRBJ2-7; 11 bases map to TRBD2. Germline loops: CDR1 LGHDT, CDR2 YNNKEL (reference sequence). Germline trimming cut 6 bases from V and 5 bases from J; bases unmatched to any gene: 6. This CDR3 region has 14 residues. The CDR3 is CASSPLAGEHEQYF. As DNA, the CDR3 is TGTGCCAGCAGTCCACTAGCGGGAGAACACGAGCAGTACTTC.

The rearrangement uses TRBV2 and TRBJ2-7; 12 bases are a match to TRBD1. CDR3 size: 14 residues. Germline CDR1 and CDR2: SNHLY and FYNNEI. The V and J ends lost 6 bases and 6 bases, in that order; junction bases with no gene match: 6. The CDR3 loop is CASSGGQGAFEQYF. Written as DNA, the CDR3 is TGTGCCAGCAGCGGGGGACAGGGGGCATTCGAGCAGTACTTC.

This chain links TRBV18 with TRBJ1-6; a possible D gene is TRBD1 (5 bases). CDR1 is KGHSH, CDR2 LQKENI, per germline. This CDR3 contains 14 residues. V dropped 5 bases and J dropped 8 bases, with 13 bases sitting between them. Here the CDR3 DNA reads TGTGCCAGCTCAGCCCGCCAGGGCGATTCACCCCTCCACTTT. Translation gives CASSARQGDSPLHF.

The chain recombines TRBV21-1 with TRBJ1-3. TRBV21-1 is a listed pseudogene. The CDR3 consists of 15 residues. As DNA, the CDR3 is TGTGCCAGCAGCAAAGAACCTAGCTCTGGAAACACCATATATTTT. Translating it yields CASSKEPSSGNTIYF.